These T cell receptor beta chains were read from a single sample in a study of blood T cell repertoires in COVID-19. The data were produced by immunoSEQ multiplex PCR, yet TCRdb's version contains in-frame clones alone and is incomplete. The data contain some 250,000 clones, approximately 86% of them singletons. Material: peripheral blood. Receptors originate from a human donor in a cohort sampled during active COVID-19. CDR3s include the opening cysteine and the closing phenylalanine or tryptophan. D genes are given only for firm matches. Clone size is stated in some rows and not others, as once, few, many or a class when expanded.

- TRBJ2-5 - TRBV7-8 TGTGCCAGCAGCCGAGACAGGATAGAAGAGACCCAGTACTTC CASSRDRIEETQYF
- TRBJ2-7 TRBD1 TRBV28 TGTGCCAGCAGTTCGCCGGGACAGGGTCCCTCCTACGAGCAGTACTTC CASSSPGQGPSYEQYF
- TRBJ1-1 - TRBV7-2 TGTGCCAGCAGCTTTTCCCCAGGGAACACTGAAGCTTTCTTT CASSFSPGNTEAFF
- TRBJ1-1 - TRBV19 TGTGCCAGTAGTATAGGGGCGGGTTTGAACACTGAAGCTTTCTTT CASSIGAGLNTEAFF
- TRBJ1-3 - TRBV3-1/TRBV3-2 TGTGCCAGCAGCCAACCTAGTTCTGGAAACACCATATATTTT CASSQPSSGNTIYF
- TRBJ2-6 TRBD2 TRBV7-2 TGTGCCAGCAGCGTACTAGCGGGGGGTTTTGGGGCCAACGTCCTGACTTTC CASSVLAGGFGANVLTF
- TRBJ2-5 - TRBV5-5 TGTGCCAGCAGCTCCCTGACAGACAAAGAGACCCAGTACTTC CASSSLTDKETQYF
- TRBJ2-1 TRBD2 TRBV9 TGTGCCAGCAGCGCCCGGCTAGCGGGGGGGCCGAATGAGCAGTTCTTC CASSARLAGGPNEQFF
once TRBJ1-2 - TRBV5-5 TGTGCCAGCAGGCCCAGGACAGCCTATGGCTACACCTTC CASRPRTAYGYTF
- TRBJ1-2 - TRBV2 TGTGCCAGCAGTGTAGACAGAGCTAACTATGGCTACACCTTC CASSVDRANYGYTF
- TRBJ2-7 - TRBV6-6 TGTGCCAGCAGTTACTCTGCTACCTCCTACGAGCAGTACTTC CASSYSATSYEQYF
- TRBJ1-6 TRBD1 TRBV30 TGTGCCTGGGGGGATACCGGGACAGTCGGGAATTCACCCCTCCACTTT CAWGDTGTVGNSPLHF
few TRBJ1-2 - TRBV19 TGTGCCAGTAACATAGGGGGGGTCTATGGCTACACCTTC CASNIGGVYGYTF
- TRBJ1-2 TRBD1 TRBV18 TGTGCCAGCTCACCACCGAGACAGGGCGCTGGCTACACCTTC CASSPPRQGAGYTF
- TRBJ2-7 TRBD2 TRBV9 TGTGCCAGCAACCCAGGTGGACTAGCGGGACCGTACGAGCAGTACTTC CASNPGGLAGPYEQYF
- TRBJ1-2 TRBD1 TRBV5-4 TGTGCCAGCACAGGGGGCGGAGGACAAGACGCCCTCTATGGCTACACCTTC CASTGGGGQDALYGYTF
- TRBJ2-1 TRBD2 TRBV2 TGTGCCAGCATAGCGGGCAACAATGAGCAGTTCTTC CASIAGNNEQFF
- TRBJ2-7 - TRBV7-2 TGTGCCAGCAGCTTAGACCGTGTCAGTTCCTACGAGCAGTACTTC CASSLDRVSSYEQYF
- TRBJ2-7 TRBD2 TRBV7-8 TGTGCCAGCAGCCGAGTTTTACCGGGACTAGCAGCCTCCTACGAGCAGTACTTC CASSRVLPGLAASYEQYF
- TRBJ1-4 TRBD1 TRBV10-2 TGCGCCAGCAGCGATCTCCGAGGCAGGGGGCGCGAAAAACTGTTTTTT CASSDLRGRGREKLFF
- TRBJ1-2 - TRBV19 TGTGCCAGTAGGCAAACAGGGTTCGCTTTTTATGGCTACACCTTC CASRQTGFAFYGYTF
- TRBJ1-2 - TRBV7-2 TGTGCCAGCAGCCAACGGCGGGGGCCAAACTATGGCTACACCTTC CASSQRRGPNYGYTF
- TRBJ1-1 - TRBV11-2 TGTGCCAGCAGCTTAGATCCGTACACTGAAGCTTTCTTT CASSLDPYTEAFF
- TRBJ1-1 - TRBV7-2 TGTGCCAGCAGCTCCGACAGTACTGAAGCTTTCTTT CASSSDSTEAFF
- TRBJ2-7 - TRBV20-1 TGCAGTGCTAGTTTAGGGGGAAACTCGCCCGAGCAGTACTTC CSASLGGNSPEQYF
- TRBJ1-4 TRBD1 TRBV12-3/TRBV12-4 TGTGCCAGCTACGACAGGGGAAGTGAAAAACTGTTTTTT CASYDRGSEKLFF
- TRBJ1-5 TRBD1 TRBV10-3 TGTGCCATCAGTGAGAGGGGGCAGGGGGCCCAGCCCCAGCATTTT CAISERGQGAQPQHF
- TRBJ1-2 - TRBV20-1 TGCAGTGCTAGTAGATCAGGGGATCTCGGCTATGGCTACACCTTC CSASRSGDLGYGYTF
- TRBJ2-1 TRBD1 TRBV5-6 TGTGCCAGCAATAACAGGGGGCTCTACAATGAGCAGTTCTTC CASNNRGLYNEQFF
- TRBJ2-7 - TRBV25-1 TGTGCCAGCAGTGAAGGGTGGGGAGTTTACGAGCAGTACTTC CASSEGWGVYEQYF
once TRBJ1-1 - TRBV24-1 TGTGCCACCAGTGATTTAAAGCGGGGGATGAACACTGAAGCTTTCTTT CATSDLKRGMNTEAFF
- TRBJ2-1 - TRBV19 TGTGCCAGTAGTATAGTGGGAGGATTCTCCTACAATGAGCAGTTCTTC CASSIVGGFSYNEQFF
- TRBJ2-7 - TRBV15 TGTGCCACCAGCAGAGATCAGGGCTCCTACGAGCAGTACTTC CATSRDQGSYEQYF
- TRBJ2-5 - TRBV4-2 TGTGCCAGCAGCCATACTAGGGGGCAAGAGACCCAGTACTTC CASSHTRGQETQYF
- TRBJ2-7 TRBD2 TRBV6-2/TRBV6-3 TGTGCCAGCAGCCATACTAGCGGGGGTTACGAGCAGTACTTC CASSHTSGGYEQYF
- TRBJ1-2 TRBD1 TRBV5-6 TGTGCCAGCAGCTTGGCGGGGGACAGGGGAGACTATGGCTACACCTTC CASSLAGDRGDYGYTF
- TRBJ1-3 - TRBV24-1 TGTGCCACCAGGGGGCAGAAGCCTGGAAACACCATATATTTT CATRGQKPGNTIYF
- TRBJ2-5 - TRBV12-3/TRBV12-4 TGTGCCAGCAGCCCCACAGGGATTGAGACCCAGTACTTC CASSPTGIETQYF
- TRBJ1-5 TRBD1 TRBV24-1 TGTGCCACCAGTGATGAGACAGGGGGAATTAGTCAGCCCCAGCATTTT CATSDETGGISQPQHF
- TRBJ2-7 - TRBV6-1 TGTGCCAGCAGTGAGGTTATGGCTGCAGGGGCCCTTTACGAGCAGTACTTC CASSEVMAAGALYEQYF